Below are 28 T cell receptor beta chains sequenced from a single sample in a study of blood T cells in healthy people across ages (dated by TCRdb to the mid-2010s). Library creation used 5' RACE. Sequencing relied on an Illumina HiSeq 2500. A second PCR of roughly 7 to 12 cycles was performed with a sample-barcoded 5' primer and a J-beta primer mix. In-frame beta chains were kept once TCRdb had trimmed the public reads at Q25 with fastp and called clones with MiXCR. Rows with one shared CDR3 protein collapse into an entry with the most common genes and DNA. The sample yields some 1.5 million distinct CDR3 sequences; 28% were counted once. The ten most abundant clones make up 7.7% of the sample. Input material: blood. Every receptor here comes from a woman in her 30s in good health.

The chain joins TRBV20-1 to TRBJ2-1; tentatively, D is TRBD2 (5 bases). V lost 4 bases, J lost 6 bases, and 10 bases lay in between. Germline V gene data show CDR1 as DFQATT and CDR2 as SNEGSKA (reference sequence). This CDR3 contains 12 residues. The CDR3 sequence: CSAIPGFNEQFF. CDR3 coding DNA: TGCAGTGCTATTCCGGGGTTCAATGAGCAGTTCTTC.

This clonotype was counted at least ten times. This rearrangement joins TRBV7-3 to TRBJ2-3; D unresolved. This CDR3 has 13 residues. Between the trimmed V and J ends, which lost 6 bases and 1 base, there was a span of 8 bases. Germline V gene lookup returns CDR1 SGHTA and CDR2 FQGTGA. In DNA form, the CDR3 reads TGTGCCAGCAGTCGATCCCGCACAGATACGCAGTATTTT. It translates to CASSRSRTDTQYF.

About this clonotype: An end of the junction does not agree with germline; a read error may underlie this. The CDR3 DNA is TGTGCCAGCTCACCAGAGAAGGGAAGGGACACCGGGGAGCCGTTTTTT. This sequence encodes CASSPEKGRDTGEPFF. This chain uses TRBV18 with TRBJ2-2; D may be TRBD1 (6 bases). The CDR3 consists of 16 residues. Germline V gives CDR1 KGHSH, CDR2 LQKENI.

The chain uses TRBV10-1 and TRBJ2-3; 8 nucleotides line up with TRBD2. This CDR3 region has 17 residues. The germline V gene has CDR1 WNHNN and CDR2 SYGVQD (reference sequence). J gave up 6 bases and V 0 bases, and 11 bases lay outside the gene matches. In DNA form, the CDR3 reads TGCGCCAGCAGTGAGTCAAGGCGGGAGGCCCATTCCGATACGCAGTATTTT. This gives the protein CASSESRREAHSDTQYF.

This clonotype was detected ten times or more. This chain links TRBV5-1 with TRBJ2-1; D ambiguous. Trimming removed 0 bases at V and 15 bases at J, with 16 bases between. Germline V gives CDR1 SGHRS, CDR2 YFSETQ. The length of the CDR3 is 13 residues. As DNA, the CDR3 is TGCGCCAGCAGCTTGGAAGTGGACCCAGCTGTGTTCTTC. This gives the protein CASSLEVDPAVFF.

The chain recombines TRBV2 with TRBJ1-1; weak D call: TRBD1 (5 bases). This CDR3 contains 13 residues. The V gene lost 4 bases and the J gene lost 11 bases, with 17 bases spanning the gap. Germline assignment: CDR1 SNHLY and CDR2 FYNNEI. CDR3 DNA: TGTGCCAGCAGTGTGCGGGGGTGGGACCAGGCTTTCTTT. It encodes CASSVRGWDQAFF.

CDR3 coding DNA: TGCAGCGTTGAACCGGGACTAGTCTACGAGCAGTACTTC. It translates to CSVEPGLVYEQYF. The rearrangement links TRBV29-1 to TRBJ2-7, with 8 positions matching TRBD2. Germline V gives CDR1 SQVTM, CDR2 ANQGSEA. J lost 3 bases, V lost 2 bases, and 3 bases had no gene match. The CDR3 is made up of 13 amino acids.

Details on this clonotype: Since a much larger clone is just one base distant, this may be a read error. The chain recombines TRBV7-2 with TRBJ2-4; 13 positions agree with TRBD2. The end of the DNA is better explained by TRBJ2-7, so the J call may be wrong. The CDR3 has 14 amino acids. The germline V gene encodes CDR1 SGHTA and CDR2 FQGNSA. CDR3 sequence reads: CGSSGLAGDLEQYF. In DNA form, the CDR3 reads TGTGGCAGCAGCGGACTAGCGGGAGATCTCGAGCAGTACTTC.

V usage is TRBV7-9 and J usage is TRBJ2-1, with D tentatively TRBD2 (5 bases). The CDR3 is 15 amino acids. Between the trimmed V and J ends, which lost 3 bases and 2 bases, there was a span of 11 bases. CDR1 SEHNR and CDR2 FQNEAQ come from the germline V gene (reference sequence). CDR3 in DNA: TGTGCCAGCAGCTTTCGGGCGGGCCCCTACAATGAGCAGTTCTTC. It codes for CASSFRAGPYNEQFF.

A single count supports this clonotype. The chain joins TRBV18 to TRBJ1-6, with D possibly TRBD1 on 5 matching bases. This CDR3 is built from 14 residues. Germline CDR1 and CDR2: KGHSH and LQKENI. V gave up 7 bases and J gave up 5 bases, with 12 bases separating them. The CDR3, as DNA: TGTGCCAGCTTCCTCGGGGGAAATAATTCACCCCTCCACTTT. As protein: CASFLGGNNSPLHF. The full variable domain, rest sourced from reference TRBV18 and TRBJ1-6, is NAGVMQNPRHLVRRRGQEARLRCSPMKGHSHVYWYRQLPEEGLKFMVYLQKENIIDESGMPKERFSAEFPKEGPSILRIQQVVRGDSAAYFCASFLGGNNSPLHFGNGTRLTVT.

This clonotype was detected only a few times. The chain links TRBV20-1 to TRBJ2-7; D gene ambiguous. The length of the CDR3 is 13 residues. The V gene lost 0 bases and the J gene lost 2 bases, with 8 bases spanning the gap. Germline V gene lookup returns CDR1 DFQATT and CDR2 SNEGSKA (reference sequence). Here the CDR3 reads CSARELLTYEQYF. The CDR3 nucleotides read TGCAGTGCTAGAGAACTGCTGACCTACGAGCAGTACTTC.

In this sample, this clonotype turned up a few times. The CDR3 is CASSSPSSGSSREQYF. The CDR3 nucleotides read TGTGCCAGCAGCAGCCCTTCTAGCGGGAGTTCCCGCGAGCAGTACTTC. The chain recombines TRBV27 with TRBJ2-7; 10 bases are shared with TRBD2. The CDR3 consists of 16 residues. With 6 bases clipped from V and 6 bases from J, the junction kept 14 bases outside the gene matches. CDR1 and CDR2 (germline): MNHEY, SMNVEV (reference sequence).

The genes are TRBV29-1 and TRBJ2-3; D is undetermined. Germline CDR1 and CDR2: SQVTM and ANQGSEA. This CDR3 is built from 11 residues. Between the trimmed V and J ends, which lost 7 bases and 3 bases, there was a span of 8 bases. CDR3 bases: TGCAGCGCCCGAAAGACAGATACGCAGTATTTT. It translates to CSARKTDTQYF.

On this clonotype itself: A much bigger clone sits one base away, suggesting this may be a read error. The chain employs TRBV5-5 and TRBJ2-1; TRBD2 might be the D (7 bases). The CDR3 runs to 20 residues. The V gene's germline CDR1 is SGHKS and CDR2 YYEKEE (reference sequence). V shed 3 bases and J shed 10 bases, with 35 bases lying between them. The CDR3 is CASSWGGSSIKAYANYEQFF. The CDR3 region has the DNA TGTGCCAGCAGCTGGGGGGGCTCATCGATCAAGGCCTACGCCAACTACGAGCAGTTCTTC.

This sequence joins TRBV5-1 and TRBJ2-5; D gene uncertain. There are 14 residues in the CDR3. Trimming left V 0 bases short and J 5 bases short, with 11 bases between. The germline V gene has CDR1 SGHRS and CDR2 YFSETQ. CDR3 nucleotide sequence: TGCGCCAGCAGCTTGGGTATACTAATGGAGACCCAGTACTTC. Protein product: CASSLGILMETQYF.

DNA for the CDR3: TGTGCCAGCAGCCAACCAGGGGGGCACTACGAGCAGTACTTC. Translation: CASSQPGGHYEQYF. The chain carries TRBV4-2 and TRBJ2-7, with D possibly matching TRBD1 (7 bases). In germline, CDR1 is LGHNA, CDR2 YNFKEQ. Trimming stripped 2 bases from V and 3 bases from J, with 11 bases between. The CDR3 length is 14 residues.

This clonotype was observed a handful of times. The gene calls are TRBV11-2 and TRBJ2-3; D not certain. The CDR3 loop spans 13 amino acids. Germline CDR1 and CDR2: SGHAT and FQNNGV. V was clipped by 5 bases and J by 8 bases, with 14 bases between them. CDR3 in DNA: TGTGCCAGCAGCCCCCTAGTTGATGGTACGCAGTATTTT. Its translation: CASSPLVDGTQYF. The whole variable domain, filled in from reference TRBV11-2 and TRBJ2-3, reads EAGVAQSPRYKIIEKRQSVAFWCNPISGHATLYWYQQILGQGPKLLIQFQNNGVVDDSQLPKDRFSAERLKGVDSTLKIQPAKLEDSAVYLCASSPLVDGTQYFGPGTRLTVL.

The rearrangement uses TRBV23-1 and TRBJ2-7, with 8 bases fitting TRBD1. TRBV23-1 is placed among ORFs of uncertain function. V shed 3 bases and J 5 bases; nucleotides not matched to a gene: 3. The CDR3 covers 13 residues. The CDR3 spells CASSHLQGDEQYF. The CDR3 region has the DNA TGCGCCAGCAGTCATCTACAGGGGGACGAGCAGTACTTC.

This CDR3 reads CASSLFNSNQPQHF. CDR3 nucleotide sequence: TGTGCCAGCAGCTTATTCAATAGCAATCAGCCCCAGCATTTT. The chain recombines TRBV5-5 with TRBJ1-5; unclear D gene. The CDR3 loop spans 14 amino acids. V lost 2 bases and J 0 bases, leaving 6 bases between the germline ends. Germline V gene sequence: CDR1 SGHKS, CDR2 YYEKEE (reference sequence).

This clonotype showed up just a few times. This rearrangement joins TRBV6-6 to TRBJ2-1; the match to TRBD2 covers 14 bases. J gave up 8 bases and V 1 base, and 7 bases lay outside the gene matches. Per germline, CDR1 MNHNY and CDR2 SVGAGI (reference sequence). CDR3 size: 17 residues. CDR3 amino acids: CASSYFEPGLAGDEQFF. In DNA, the CDR3 is TGTGCCAGCAGTTACTTCGAACCGGGACTAGCGGGAGATGAGCAGTTCTTC.

Ten or more counts support this clonotype. This chain uses TRBV10-3 with TRBJ1-1, with unresolved D. The CDR3 contains 14 residues. Germline CDR1 and CDR2: ENHRY and SYGVKD. The germline V and J ends were trimmed by 7 bases and 3 bases, with 15 bases remaining between them. The CDR3: CAITAARGYTEAFF. The CDR3 DNA follows: TGTGCCATCACGGCGGCCCGGGGTTACACTGAAGCTTTCTTT.

This clonotype was found many times. The chain employs TRBV20-1 and TRBJ2-1, with D hard to call. CDR1 is DFQATT and CDR2 is SNEGSKA in the germline V gene (reference sequence). The CDR3 loop spans 15 amino acids. V lost 0 bases, J lost 1 base, and 10 bases lay in between. The chain's CDR3 is CSARDPGSSYNEQFF. For the CDR3, the DNA is TGCAGTGCTAGAGATCCAGGATCTTCCTACAATGAGCAGTTCTTC.

In its sample, this clonotype was seen many times. The genes are TRBV9 and TRBJ2-7; a possible D gene is TRBD1 (6 bases). The CDR3 has 13 amino acids. V was shortened by 0 bases and J by 6 bases, with 10 bases between the two germline ends. Germline V CDR1 and CDR2: SGDLS, YYNGEE. The CDR3: CASSVVARGEQYF. CDR3 DNA: TGTGCCAGCAGCGTAGTTGCCAGGGGCGAGCAGTACTTC.

In the case of this clonotype: A much larger clone differs by one base, so this may be a read error. This chain links TRBV20-1 with TRBJ2-1; D is perhaps TRBD1 (5 bases). The V end lost 2 bases, the J end lost 4 bases, and 6 bases lay between the germline ends. CDR1 is DFQATT and CDR2 is SNEGSKA in the germline V gene (reference sequence). The CDR3 covers 12 residues. CDR3 region: CSARKGYNEQFF. CDR3 nucleotide sequence: TGCAGTGCTAGAAAGGGGTACAATGAGCAGTTCTTC.

The genes are TRBV9 and TRBJ2-3, with 8 bases lining up with TRBD2. CDR1 and CDR2 (germline): SGDLS, YYNGEE. There are 18 residues in the CDR3. The J segment lost 0 bases and the V segment lost 0 bases, leaving 9 bases of the junction unmatched. DNA for the CDR3: TGTGCCAGCAGCGTAGGGAGCGGGGGTTACTCTAGCACAGATACGCAGTATTTT. This translates into CASSVGSGGYSSTDTQYF.

As concerns this clonotype: A much larger clone differs by one base, so this may be a read error. The chain employs TRBV5-1 and TRBJ2-7; 9 nucleotides align to TRBD2. This CDR3 is built from 14 residues. The germline gives CDR1 SGHRS, CDR2 YFSETQ. V lost 7 bases, J lost 5 bases, and 10 bases stayed unmatched. CDR3 bases: TGCGCCAGCTCATTAGCGGGGGAGATCCACGAGCAGTACTTC. Amino acid sequence: CASSLAGEIHEQYF.

This clonotype came up many times. The chain has TRBV20-1 and TRBJ2-1; TRBD2 matches 10 bases. V lost 6 bases, J lost 5 bases, and 10 bases stayed unmatched. CDR1 is DFQATT and CDR2 is SNEGSKA in the germline V gene (reference sequence). CDR3 size: 15 residues. For the CDR3, the DNA is TGCAGTGCCACTATGACTAGCGGGCCGAACAATGAGCAGTTCTTC. Translating gives CSATMTSGPNNEQFF.

This sequence joins TRBV18 and TRBJ2-1; 12 bases fit TRBD2. The CDR3 has 16 residues. J was trimmed by 6 bases and V by 6 bases; bases with no gene match: 9. Germline CDR1 reads KGHSH; CDR2 reads LQKENI. CDR3 sequence: CASSPQLAGGGNEQFF. In DNA, the CDR3 is TGTGCCAGCTCGCCCCAACTAGCGGGGGGTGGCAATGAGCAGTTCTTC.